This TCR beta chain was obtained from a study of blood T cells in healthy people across ages. At the level of the study: Per every two T cells, about one barcoded beta molecule was captured by template switching. The study, taken as a whole, reports: A roughly linear age-dependent decrease characterized TCR beta diversity per million T cells. CMV status of donors was unknown, possibly confounding expanded clonotype changes.

Trimming stripped 2 bases from V and 4 bases from J, with 8 bases between. CDR1 and CDR2 from the germline V gene are SGHTA and FQGNSA. The CDR3 consists of 13 residues. Regarding this clonotype: The antigen remains undetermined.

The second PCR ran roughly 7 to 12 cycles with a sample-barcoded 5' primer and J-beta primers. A template-switch adaptor that had 12 random nucleotides put a tag on each cDNA molecule. MiXCR, applied by TCRdb to the 5' RACE reads, yields one record per CDR3 protein. The repertoire holds 630,000 or so distinct CDR3 sequences, roughly 30% seen once, with 15% to 19% in the top ten. The chain employs TRBV7-2 and TRBJ1-2; no firm D call. This clonotype originated in a woman of 80 years or more in good health. The sequencing sample was made of blood. The CDR3 protein is CASSLQAFYGYTF. CDR3 nucleotides: TGTGCCAGCAGCTTACAGGCCTTCTATGGCTACACCTTC.